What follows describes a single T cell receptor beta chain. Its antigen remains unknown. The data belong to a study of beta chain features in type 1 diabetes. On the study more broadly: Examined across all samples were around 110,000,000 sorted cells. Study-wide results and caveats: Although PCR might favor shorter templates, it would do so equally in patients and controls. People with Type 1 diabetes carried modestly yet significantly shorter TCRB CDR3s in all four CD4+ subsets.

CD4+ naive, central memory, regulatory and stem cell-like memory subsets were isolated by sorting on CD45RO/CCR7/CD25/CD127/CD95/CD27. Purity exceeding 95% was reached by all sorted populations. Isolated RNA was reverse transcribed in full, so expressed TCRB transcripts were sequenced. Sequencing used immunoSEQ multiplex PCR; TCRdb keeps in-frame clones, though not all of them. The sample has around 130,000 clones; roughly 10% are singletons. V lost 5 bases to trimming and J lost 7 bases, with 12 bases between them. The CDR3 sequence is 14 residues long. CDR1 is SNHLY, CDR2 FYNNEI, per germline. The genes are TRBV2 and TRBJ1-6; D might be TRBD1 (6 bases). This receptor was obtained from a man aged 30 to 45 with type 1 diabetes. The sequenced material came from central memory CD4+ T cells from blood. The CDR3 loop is CASSQVQGNSPLHF. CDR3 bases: TGTGCCAGCAGTCAAGTCCAGGGGAATTCACCCCTCCACTTT.